This is a list of T cell receptor beta chains from one sample in a study of T cell changes during pregnancy in multiple sclerosis. Sequenced by immunoSEQ multiplex PCR; TCRdb stores in-frame clones only, minus some. The top ten hold roughly 0.7% of the sample, which has approximately 44,000 clones, roughly 89% seen once. The sample in question was CD4+ T cells from peripheral blood mononuclear cells, obtained in the first trimester of pregnancy. Receptors originate from a female donor with multiple sclerosis, enrolled in a pregnancy study. The CDR3 runs from the conserved cysteine through the conserved F or W. A D gene is named only where the DNA matches it firmly. Size is stated for part of the rows, as once, few or many counts, or as a class when the clone is expanded.

v_gene	j_gene	d_gene	abundance	CDR3aa	CDR3nt
TRBV6-6	TRBJ1-1	-	-	CASSFTGRQNTEAFF	TGTGCCAGCAGTTTCACAGGGAGACAGAACACTGAAGCTTTCTTT
TRBV6-5	TRBJ1-2	TRBD1	-	CASRRQGANYGYTF	TGTGCCAGCAGGAGACAGGGTGCAAACTATGGCTACACCTTC
TRBV7-3	TRBJ2-7	-	few	CASSPSLASSSYEQYF	TGTGCCAGCAGCCCGAGTTTAGCCTCGAGCTCCTACGAGCAGTACTTC
TRBV9	TRBJ2-7	TRBD1	few	CASSRGLTYEQYF	TGTGCCAGCAGCAGGGGGCTCACCTACGAGCAGTACTTC
TRBV9	TRBJ2-1	TRBD2	-	CASSQAGVGQYEQFF	TGTGCCAGCAGCCAGGCGGGGGTGGGCCAATATGAGCAGTTCTTC
TRBV7-8	TRBJ2-5	TRBD2	once	CASSRRTSGSETQYF	TGTGCCAGCAGTCGGCGGACTAGCGGGAGTGAGACCCAGTACTTC
TRBV19	TRBJ1-1	TRBD1	-	CASSYLRGGVKGNTEAFF	TGTGCCAGTAGTTACCTCCGAGGGGGCGTAAAGGGTAACACTGAAGCTTTCTTT
TRBV9	TRBJ2-2	TRBD2	-	CASSVVTSGTGELFF	TGTGCCAGCAGCGTAGTGACTAGCGGGACCGGGGAGCTGTTTTTT
TRBV5-1	TRBJ2-7	-	-	CASSLEPGLSHEQYF	TGCGCCAGCAGCTTGGAGCCCGGGTTAAGCCACGAGCAGTACTTC
TRBV28	TRBJ1-2	-	-	CASIPPGRTNYGYTF	TGTGCCAGCATTCCCCCCGGGAGAACTAACTATGGCTACACCTTC
TRBV7-9	TRBJ2-1	TRBD1	-	CASSLGDRGLDEQFF	TGTGCCAGCAGCTTAGGGGACAGGGGGCTTGATGAGCAGTTCTTC
TRBV30	TRBJ2-1	TRBD1	-	CAWSVPGQGNYNEQFF	TGTGCCTGGAGTGTACCGGGACAGGGTAATTACAATGAGCAGTTCTTC
TRBV7-2	TRBJ2-7	-	few	CASSFAPQGSGAYEQYF	TGTGCCAGCAGCTTCGCCCCACAGGGTTCCGGGGCTTACGAGCAGTACTTC
TRBV29-1	TRBJ2-1	-	-	CSAAPGKDAQFF	TGCAGCGCCGCCCCAGGGAAGGACGCGCAGTTCTTC
TRBV6-1	TRBJ1-2	-	-	CASSEARGGFRYGYTF	TGTGCCAGCAGTGAAGCGCGCGGCGGCTTCCGCTATGGCTACACCTTC
TRBV5-1	TRBJ1-1	-	few	CASSPKHSGFSEAFF	TGCGCCAGCAGCCCTAAGCACTCAGGGTTCTCCGAAGCTTTCTTT
TRBV19	TRBJ2-5	-	-	CASRIQGLETQYF	TGTGCCAGTAGGATACAGGGACTAGAGACCCAGTACTTC